Listed below are T cell receptor beta chains from one sample, sequenced in a study of cytomegalovirus exposure and HLA in healthy donors. Data came from immunoSEQ multiplex PCR; TCRdb stores just in-frame clones and leaves some out. The repertoire holds more than 110,000 clones, with over 60% as singletons. The sample consisted of PBMCs. The receptors derive from a male donor in good health and CMV-seropositive. CDR3s include the opening cysteine and the closing phenylalanine or tryptophan. Each record gives: D gene, J gene, V gene, clone size, CDR3 protein, CDR3 DNA. A D gene is named only where the DNA matches it firmly. Size is stated for part of the rows, as once, few or many counts, or as a class when the clone is expanded.

d_call: NA
j_call: TRBJ1-4
v_call: TRBV9
clone_size: NA
cdr3_aa: CASSVDQGRGEKLFF
cdr3_nt: TGTGCCAGCAGCGTAGATCAGGGTAGGGGTGAAAAACTGTTTTTT

d_call: TRBD2
j_call: TRBJ2-2
v_call: TRBV7-9
clone_size: NA
cdr3_aa: CASSLRGFWTSGNSGELFF
cdr3_nt: TGTGCCAGCAGCTTAAGGGGTTTCTGGACTAGCGGGAATTCCGGGGAGCTGTTTTTT

d_call: TRBD2
j_call: TRBJ2-5
v_call: TRBV11-2
clone_size: once
cdr3_aa: CASSETGLAEETQYF
cdr3_nt: TGTGCCAGCAGCGAAACCGGACTAGCGGAAGAGACCCAGTACTTC

d_call: NA
j_call: TRBJ2-3
v_call: TRBV6-1
clone_size: NA
cdr3_aa: CASSVDWRDTQYF
cdr3_nt: TGTGCCAGCAGTGTGGACTGGAGAGATACGCAGTATTTT

d_call: TRBD2
j_call: TRBJ2-1
v_call: TRBV7-6
clone_size: few
cdr3_aa: CASSMKRGVISYNEQFF
cdr3_nt: TGTGCCAGCAGCATGAAGCGGGGCGTGATCTCCTACAATGAGCAGTTCTTC

d_call: TRBD1
j_call: TRBJ1-5
v_call: TRBV27
clone_size: NA
cdr3_aa: CASSLGTGGVQPQHF
cdr3_nt: TGTGCCAGCAGTCTAGGGACAGGGGGCGTTCAGCCCCAGCATTTT

d_call: NA
j_call: TRBJ1-1
v_call: TRBV30
clone_size: NA
cdr3_aa: CAWSRPGHKGTEAFF
cdr3_nt: TGTGCCTGGAGTAGACCGGGACACAAAGGGACTGAAGCTTTCTTT

d_call: NA
j_call: TRBJ2-7
v_call: TRBV19
clone_size: NA
cdr3_aa: CASSYAGSYEQYF
cdr3_nt: TGTGCCAGTAGTTATGCCGGGAGCTACGAGCAGTACTTC

d_call: TRBD2
j_call: TRBJ2-1
v_call: TRBV9
clone_size: NA
cdr3_aa: CASSVGSGDYNEQFF
cdr3_nt: TGTGCCAGCAGCGTAGGGAGCGGGGACTACAATGAGCAGTTCTTC

d_call: TRBD2
j_call: TRBJ2-3
v_call: TRBV5-4
clone_size: NA
cdr3_aa: CASSHGLAGYIGTDTQYF
cdr3_nt: TGTGCCAGCAGCCACGGACTAGCGGGATATATTGGCACAGATACGCAGTATTTT

d_call: NA
j_call: TRBJ1-5
v_call: TRBV19
clone_size: NA
cdr3_aa: CASNFRENQPQHF
cdr3_nt: TGTGCCAGTAACTTCCGGGAGAATCAGCCCCAGCATTTT

d_call: NA
j_call: TRBJ2-7
v_call: TRBV28
clone_size: few
cdr3_aa: CASSQGPYEQYF
cdr3_nt: TGTGCCAGCAGTCAGGGGCCCTACGAGCAGTACTTC

d_call: NA
j_call: TRBJ2-2
v_call: TRBV19
clone_size: NA
cdr3_aa: CASSTTLGGTGELFF
cdr3_nt: TGTGCCAGTAGTACCACCCTGGGGGGAACCGGGGAGCTGTTTTTT

d_call: NA
j_call: TRBJ2-7
v_call: TRBV7-8
clone_size: NA
cdr3_aa: CASSLARPTSEEQYF
cdr3_nt: TGTGCCAGCAGCTTAGCGCGCCCGACTTCTGAAGAGCAGTACTTC

d_call: NA
j_call: TRBJ2-7
v_call: TRBV5-6
clone_size: NA
cdr3_aa: CASSLAPGHYEQYF
cdr3_nt: TGTGCCAGCAGCTTGGCTCCAGGGCACTACGAGCAGTACTTC